The 6 T cell receptor beta chains given below trace back to one sample, sequenced in a study of PD-L1 blockade in urothelial cancer. Produced via immunoSEQ multiplex PCR; TCRdb's table is partial and in-frame only. Of 45,000 or so clones listed, around 80% are singletons. The sample here was PBMCs, taken around atezolizumab (anti-PD-L1) treatment. The receptors shown here come from a man in his sixties or seventies with urothelial cancer.

The chain uses TRBV5-1 and TRBJ2-2; 8 bases map to TRBD1. There are 15 residues in the CDR3. Germline values: CDR1 SGHRS, CDR2 YFSETQ. V was pared by 6 bases and J by 7 bases, with 11 bases of the junction left unmatched. The CDR3 loop reads CASTAGTGGHGELFF. CDR3 nucleotides: TGCGCCAGCACCGCTGGAACAGGGGGTCACGGGGAGCTGTTTTTT.

CDR3 DNA: TGTGCCAGCAGCTTAACCGGGACAGGGGGGGGTCATTCCAATGAGCAGTTCTTC. It translates to CASSLTGTGGGHSNEQFF. The V gene is TRBV7-3, the J gene TRBJ2-1; 11 bases fit TRBD1. The germline V gene has CDR1 SGHTA and CDR2 FQGTGA. Losses at the gene ends were 0 bases for V and 6 bases for J; bases not matched to a gene: 10. This CDR3 is built from 18 residues.

This rearrangement joins TRBV18 to TRBJ2-7, with TRBD1 matching 8 bases. CDR3 size: 15 residues. Germline CDR1 is KGHSH and CDR2 is LQKENI. With 6 bases clipped from V and 5 bases from J, the junction kept 12 bases outside the gene matches. The CDR3 coding sequence is TGTGCCAGCTCCCCCGGACAGGGAATAACTAACGAGCAGTACTTC. It codes for CASSPGQGITNEQYF. The full variable domain, with the rest looked up from reference TRBV18 and TRBJ2-7, is NAGVMQNPRHLVRRRGQEARLRCSPMKGHSHVYWYRQLPEEGLKFMVYLQKENIIDESGMPKERFSAEFPKEGPSILRIQQVVRGDSAAYFCASSPGQGITNEQYFGPGTRLTVT.

The gene calls are TRBV18 and TRBJ2-6; D remains ambiguous. Looked up from germline, CDR1 is KGHSH and CDR2 is LQKENI. The CDR3 extends over 13 amino acids. The ends were cut back, 6 bases at V and 5 bases at J, with 8 bases in the middle. The DNA of the CDR3 is TGTGCCAGCTCCCTAAATAGGGCCAACGTCCTGACTTTC. Translation gives CASSLNRANVLTF.

This sequence joins TRBV5-1 and TRBJ2-5; TRBD1 agrees at 12 bases. Germline loops: CDR1 SGHRS, CDR2 YFSETQ. The CDR3 runs to 16 residues. Trimming removed 3 bases from V and 0 bases from J; junction bases left unmatched: 3. The CDR3 nucleotides read TGCGCCAGCAGCTATGGGACAGGGGGCTACCAAGAGACCCAGTACTTC. Its translation: CASSYGTGGYQETQYF.

The chain employs TRBV4-1 and TRBJ2-7; 8 bases align to TRBD1. V trimming: 6 bases; J trimming: 2 bases; junction bases outside the gene matches: 3. This CDR3 has 13 residues. The germline V gene has CDR1 MGHRA and CDR2 YSYEKL. Written as DNA, the CDR3 is TGCGCCAGCAGTAGGGACAGGACCTACGAGCAGTACTTC. It encodes CASSRDRTYEQYF.